The 16 T cell receptor beta chains listed next were all sequenced from one sample in a study of T-cell reconstitution after alpha-beta-depleted transplantation in children. Unique molecular identifiers were used to barcode this TCRbeta library. TCRdb called the PCR reads again in MiXCR, with one record for every CDR3 protein. The repertoire holds around 250,000 distinct CDR3 sequences, with 9.9% as singletons. Sequencing was performed on PBMCs from the stem cell graft donor, taken from the stem cell graft. The receptors stem from a human donor who donated a stem cell graft to a child with SCID.

V is TRBV10-3 and J is TRBJ2-5; D is possibly TRBD1 (6 bases). From germline, CDR1 is ENHRY and CDR2 SYGVKD. The V gene lost 8 bases and the J gene lost 3 bases, with 10 bases spanning the gap. The CDR3 extends over 12 amino acids. This CDR3 is CAISAGEETQYF. The CDR3 region has the DNA TGTGCCATCTCGGCAGGGGAAGAGACCCAGTACTTC.

The table lists this clonotype with many counts. This chain joins TRBV20-1 and TRBJ2-1; D uncertain. The CDR3 contains 13 residues. Trimming removed 5 bases at V and 4 bases at J, with 12 bases between. CDR1 and CDR2 (germline): DFQATT, SNEGSKA (reference sequence). The CDR3, as DNA: TGCAGTGCTCCTAGGGCCGGTTACAATGAGCAGTTCTTC. The encoded protein is CSAPRAGYNEQFF.

The rearrangement joins TRBV20-1 to TRBJ1-1, with 8 bases lining up with TRBD1. V shed 5 bases and J 6 bases; nucleotides not matched to a gene: 11. Per the germline V gene, CDR1 is DFQATT and CDR2 is SNEGSKA (reference sequence). The CDR3 totals 14 residues. The CDR3 DNA sequence: TGCAGTGCTGGACAGGGAATCGGTAGCGCTGAAGCTTTCTTT. It yields the protein CSAGQGIGSAEAFF.

The chain couples TRBV24-1 to TRBJ2-2; tentative D call: TRBD1 (6 bases). The V end was cut by 4 bases, the J end by 6 bases, with 8 bases between. The germline CDR1 and CDR2 sequences are KGHDR and SFDVKD. The CDR3 totals 13 residues. CDR3 residues: CATSEQGAGELFF. CDR3 bases: TGTGCCACCAGTGAACAGGGCGCCGGGGAGCTGTTTTTT.

CDR3 nucleotide sequence: TGTGCCAGCAGTAAACAGGGGTGGGGGAACACTGAAGCTTTCTTT. This gives the protein CASSKQGWGNTEAFF. The chain has TRBV12-3 or TRBV12-4 and TRBJ1-1, with 7 positions matching TRBD1. This CDR3 has 15 residues. V shed 5 bases and J 1 base; nucleotides not matched to a gene: 7.

CDR3 in DNA: TGTGCCAGCAGCCAACCAGGACAGGGCTATGGCTACACCTTC. Its translation: CASSQPGQGYGYTF. The rearrangement uses TRBV3-1 and TRBJ1-2, with TRBD1 matching 8 bases. Trimming cost V 2 bases and J 4 bases; bases outside gene matches: 3. Germline V CDR1 and CDR2: LGHDT, YNNKEL (reference sequence). CDR3 length equals 14 residues.

In this sample, this clonotype turned up a few times. The chain recombines TRBV5-1 with TRBJ1-2; 9 bases line up with TRBD1. Germline V lookup: CDR1 SGHRS, CDR2 YFSETQ. The CDR3 has 16 residues. The J segment lost 3 bases and the V segment lost 4 bases, leaving 10 bases of the junction unmatched. The CDR3 region is CASSPRTGEGYYGYTF. The DNA of the CDR3 is TGCGCCAGCAGCCCCCGGACAGGGGAGGGGTACTATGGCTACACCTTC.

This clonotype was observed a handful of times. The DNA for the CDR3 is TGCAGTGCTAGAGTAGGAGGGGCCGCAATGTTGGCCCAGCATTTT. It encodes CSARVGGAAMLAQHF. The genes are TRBV20-1 and TRBJ1-5; D might be TRBD1 (5 bases). Germline CDR1 and CDR2: DFQATT and SNEGSKA (reference sequence). V lost 1 base, J lost 11 bases, and 21 bases lay in between. This CDR3 is built from 15 residues.

This clonotype turned up a few times. The chain links TRBV12-3 or TRBV12-4 to TRBJ1-1, with TRBD1 as a possible D gene (5 bases). CDR3 size: 15 residues. Trimming took 5 bases from V and 5 from J, leaving 18 bases between them. The CDR3 region is CASSHEMGGVTEAFF. CDR3 DNA sequence: TGTGCCAGCAGTCACGAAATGGGGGGGGTTACTGAAGCTTTCTTT.

This clonotype was recorded at least ten times. The chain carries TRBV7-9 and TRBJ2-3; D is ambiguous. V was cut by 1 base and J by 12 bases, with 14 bases left in between. The CDR3 extends over 13 amino acids. Germline assignment: CDR1 SEHNR and CDR2 FQNEAQ (reference sequence). This chain's CDR3 is CASSLGVQYGQYF. CDR3 sequence (DNA): TGTGCCAGCAGCTTAGGGGTACAATACGGACAGTATTTT. The variable domain in full, with the rest retrieved from reference TRBV7-9 and TRBJ2-3, is DTGVSQNPRHKITKRGQNVTFRCDPISEHNRLYWYRQTLGQGPEFLTYFQNEAQLEKSRLLSDRFSAERPKGSFSTLEIQRTEQGDSAMYLCASSLGVQYGQYFGPGTRLTVL.

This clonotype was observed many times. The CDR3 region is CASSQAGPNYEQYF. CDR3 nucleotides: TGTGCCAGCAGCCAAGCGGGACCCAACTACGAGCAGTACTTC. The chain recombines TRBV3-1 with TRBJ2-7; D may correspond to TRBD1 or TRBD2 (5 bases each). The V gene's germline CDR1 is LGHDT and CDR2 YNNKEL (reference sequence). The CDR3 covers 14 residues. Trimming cost V 1 base and J 3 bases, with 10 bases left between them.

The chain joins TRBV4-1 to TRBJ1-1; D is unclear. V gave up 1 base and J gave up 0 bases, with 9 bases separating them. There are 15 residues in the CDR3. Per the germline V gene, CDR1 is MGHRA and CDR2 is YSYEKL. CDR3 DNA sequence: TGCGCCAGCAGCCAAGTTATTATAATGAACACTGAAGCTTTCTTT. Translating it yields CASSQVIIMNTEAFF.

This clonotype has just a few counts. The chain uses TRBV12-3 or TRBV12-4 and TRBJ2-2; D call uncertain. This CDR3 is 12 amino acids long. Trimming removed 7 bases from V and 6 bases from J, with 9 bases in between. The CDR3: CASKPDSGELFF. Written as DNA, the CDR3 is TGTGCCAGCAAACCGGATTCCGGGGAGCTGTTTTTT.

The V and J genes are TRBV6-5 and TRBJ2-7; no firm D call. The CDR3 spans 11 residues. The V gene lost 6 bases and the J gene lost 7 bases, with 10 bases spanning the gap. CDR1 and CDR2 (germline): MNHEY, SVGAGI. The CDR3 nucleotides read TGTGCCAGCAGGGACCTCGGGGAGCAGTACTTC. This encodes CASRDLGEQYF.

The chain links TRBV19 to TRBJ2-3; D not certain. V dropped 5 bases and J dropped 2 bases, with 8 bases sitting between them. This CDR3 contains 13 residues. CDR1 is LNHDA and CDR2 is SQIVND in the germline V gene (reference sequence). Here the CDR3 reads CASSEYVTDTQYF. CDR3 in DNA: TGTGCCAGTAGTGAGTACGTCACAGATACGCAGTATTTT.

The rearrangement joins TRBV27 to TRBJ1-2; a possible D gene is TRBD1 (5 bases). With 2 bases removed from V and 2 bases from J, the gap between germline ends came to 9 bases. Germline CDR1 is MNHEY and CDR2 is SMNVEV (reference sequence). This CDR3 region has 14 residues. CDR3 region: CASSLKPGNYGYTF. The CDR3 bases are TGTGCCAGCAGTTTAAAACCAGGGAACTATGGCTACACCTTC.